This entry describes one T cell receptor (beta chain). The data originate from a study of blood T cell repertoires in COVID-19. The wider study: Researchers got acute and convalescent COVID-19 samples from the United States, Italy and Spain. Nucleic acid was either cDNA or gDNA, and it came from T cells, B-cell-depleted T cells, or PBMCs.

Per the study methods: Reference gene primer amplification gave nucleated cell count estimates. The data were produced by immunoSEQ multiplex PCR, yet TCRdb's version contains in-frame clones alone and is incomplete. V, J and clone size are those of that table, while D and trimming were read from the DNA. Here the sample spans roughly 320,000 clones, nearly 90% being singletons. V was cut by 8 bases and J by 4 bases, with 14 bases left in between. Germline V gene sequence: CDR1 MDHEN, CDR2 SYDVKM. The CDR3 is 13 amino acids. Sequencing input: peripheral blood. V is TRBV28 and J is TRBJ1-1; the D gene is possibly TRBD1 (5 bases). This TCR derives from a woman younger than 45 with COVID-19, enrolled during active disease. The DNA of the CDR3 is TGTGCCAGCGGGAGGGGTAGGGGCACTGAAGCTTTCTTT. This codes for CASGRGRGTEAFF. The full variable domain, its missing parts supplied by reference TRBV28 and TRBJ1-1, is DVKVTQSSRYLVKRTGEKVFLECVQDMDHENMFWYRQDPGLGLRLIYFSYDVKMKEKGDIPEGYSVSREKKERFSLILESASTNQTSMYLCASGRGRGTEAFFGQGTRLTVV.